The clone carrying this T cell receptor (beta chain) was found many times. The time point: newly diagnosed GD, antithyroid drugs for less than 3 months. PBMC RNA served as the TCR library source. This entry comes from a study of regulatory T cells in long-lasting Graves disease. CDR3 length: 14 amino acids. Germline loops: CDR1 PRHDT, CDR2 FYEKMQ (reference sequence). V was pared by 5 bases and J by 5 bases, with 12 bases between. Researchers made TCR beta libraries by using iRepertoire HTBI primers and running Arm-PCR on CDR3 regions. TCRdb reanalysed the multiplex PCR reads using MiXCR and keeps one entry per CDR3 protein. The table shows 250,000 to 400,000 distinct CDR3 sequences, with 15% to 20% occurring only once.

The rearrangement joins TRBV13 to TRBJ1-4; the D gene is possibly TRBD1 (6 bases). The sequencing used peripheral blood mononuclear cells (PBMCs), collected at new diagnosis, from a patient treated with antithyroid drugs. This sequence was found in a female donor with Graves disease. CDR3 DNA: TGTGCCAGCAGCGCAGGGGTAATGAATGAAAAACTGTTTTTT. This encodes CASSAGVMNEKLFF.